The source of this T cell receptor beta chain is a study of T cell repertoires in cytomegalovirus infection (dated by TCRdb to the late 2010s). Concerning the study at large: Donor HLA type was relevant to the analysis, because carriage of CMV infection together with the matching HLA type was indicated by public TCR beta signatures.

For sequencing, an Illumina HiSeq 1500 was employed. The public reads were reprocessed in TCRdb via fastp at Q25 and MiXCR, keeping in-frame beta chains. Duplicate CDR3 protein sequences are folded into a single record with the most common DNA and genes. The sample includes 500,000 to 600,000 distinct CDR3 sequences, with approximately 15% observed a single time. The ten biggest clones cover more than 20% of the sample. Study-level results and caveats: Cumulative frequency of public TCR beta family members discriminated carriers of CMV infection plus the relevant HLA type in this cohort and an independent approximately 350-donor cohort. In the ex vivo response, HLA-C-restricted CMV-specific TCR beta clonotypes were dominant, and in two of eight donors the single most frequent clonotype came from this HLA-C-restricted group.

The cysteine opens and the phenylalanine closes a CDR3 of 16 amino acids. The retained sequence is limited to the CDR3, 48 bases, with the frame set at the first base. According to the germline V gene, CDR1 reads LGHNA and CDR2 reads YNFKEQ. V was cut back by 0 bases and J by 1 base, leaving a gap of 12 bases between them. At least ten counts were recorded for this clonotype. Its antigen is currently not known. Base qualities are not recorded, but no much larger clone differs from it by a single base. The chain is assembled from TRBV4-2 and TRBJ1-2; tentative D gene TRBD1, with 5 bases matching. The TCR was taken from a human donor in good health (CMV status not recorded). Some clones in this sample may be carry-over from other donors' samples. Sequenced input: CD8+ T cells from PBMCs. The DNA sequence is given as TGTGCCAGCAGCCAAGATCTCCGGGACCTTAACTATGGCTACACCTTC. This is translated as CASSQDLRDLNYGYTF.